The 20 T cell receptor beta chains reported below all come from one sample, sequenced in a study of blood T cell repertoires in COVID-19. Generated by immunoSEQ multiplex PCR, the TCRdb table keeps only in-frame clones and is missing some. The table shows 83,000 or so clones, with around 86% occurring only once. Sequences were obtained from peripheral blood. The receptor source for this set is an elderly man with active or convalescent COVID-19.

This chain connects TRBV2 to TRBJ1-4; the D gene is possibly TRBD1 (6 bases). Germline V gene data show CDR1 as SNHLY and CDR2 as FYNNEI. The V end lost 1 base, the J end lost 0 bases, and 9 bases lay between the germline ends. CDR3 length: 16 residues. The CDR3 region has the DNA TGTGCCAGCAGTGAAGGGACAGTCGCAACTAATGAAAAACTGTTTTTT. This encodes CASSEGTVATNEKLFF.

This chain uses TRBV18 with TRBJ2-7, with a weak D call TRBD1 (5 bases). The CDR3 extends over 15 amino acids. The germline V gene encodes CDR1 KGHSH and CDR2 LQKENI. Trimming pared 1 base from V and 1 base from J, leaving 11 bases between. The CDR3 DNA sequence: TGTGCCAGCTCACCACAGGGCAGGGCGTCCTACGAGCAGTACGTC. Translation gives CASSPQGRASYEQYV.

V usage is TRBV30 and J usage is TRBJ2-1, with D possibly being TRBD1 (5 bases). V gave up 7 bases and J gave up 2 bases, with 12 bases separating them. The CDR3 is made up of 13 amino acids. Per the germline V gene, CDR1 is GTSNPN and CDR2 is SVGIG (reference sequence). CDR3 in DNA: TGTGCCTTGACAGATAAGACCTACAATGAGCAGTTCTTC. Residues: CALTDKTYNEQFF. Complete variable domain (other parts from reference TRBV30 and TRBJ2-1): SQTIHQWPATLVQPVGSPLSLECTVEGTSNPNLYWYRQAAGRGLQLLFYSVGIGQISSEVPQNLSASRPQDRQFILSSKKLLLSDSGFYLCALTDKTYNEQFFGPGTRLTVL.

The chain joins TRBV4-2 to TRBJ2-3; 14 positions match TRBD2. The J segment lost 6 bases and the V segment lost 4 bases, leaving 9 bases of the junction unmatched. The CDR3 extends over 17 amino acids. From germline, CDR1 is LGHNA and CDR2 YNFKEQ. The CDR3 sequence: CASSRSGTSGGMDTQYF. For the CDR3, the DNA is TGTGCCAGCAGCCGATCCGGGACTAGCGGGGGTATGGATACGCAGTATTTT.

The V call is TRBV5-6, the J call TRBJ1-4; 8 bases line up with TRBD1. With V trimmed by 4 bases and J by 5 bases, 10 bases remained unmatched. The CDR3 extends over 16 amino acids. CDR1 is SGHDT and CDR2 is YYEEEE in the germline V gene. CDR3 amino acids: CASSPGTGVANEKLFF. The CDR3 region has the DNA TGTGCCAGCAGCCCCGGGACAGGCGTCGCCAATGAAAAACTGTTTTTT.

This chain links TRBV7-2 with TRBJ1-2; no clear D gene. The CDR3 length is 14 residues. From germline, CDR1 is SGHTA and CDR2 FQGNSA. V lost 0 bases and J 7 bases, leaving 12 bases between the germline ends. In DNA, the CDR3 is TGTGCCAGCAGCTTAGCGGCCACAGATTTTGGCTACACCTTC. It codes for CASSLAATDFGYTF. Using reference TRBV7-2 and TRBJ1-2 for the parts outside the CDR3, the full variable domain is GAGVSQSPSNKVTEKGKDVELRCDPISGHTALYWYRQSLGQGLEFLIYFQGNSAPDKSGLPSDRFSAERTGGSVSTLTIQRTQQEDSAVYLCASSLAATDFGYTFGSGTRLTVV.

V is TRBV12-3 or TRBV12-4 and J is TRBJ2-5; the D is unclear. Trimming stripped 6 bases from V and 0 bases from J, with 5 bases between. This CDR3 region has 12 residues. The CDR3 region is CASSPNQETQYF. The CDR3 region has the DNA TGTGCCAGCAGCCCCAACCAAGAGACCCAGTACTTC.

The V call is TRBV6-5, the J call TRBJ2-7, with D maybe TRBD1 (6 bases). The V end was cut by 6 bases, the J end by 2 bases, with 14 bases between. The CDR3 spans 14 residues. Germline-derived CDR1 and CDR2 are MNHEY and SVGAGI. In DNA form, the CDR3 reads TGTGCCAGCAGGTCCATCTGGGGGCCCTACGAGCAGTACGTC. It encodes CASRSIWGPYEQYV.

The gene calls are TRBV11-3 and TRBJ1-1, with 11 bases aligning to TRBD1. In germline, CDR1 is SGHNT, CDR2 YENEEA. The J segment lost 4 bases and the V segment lost 6 bases, leaving 7 bases of the junction unmatched. The CDR3 has 15 residues. The CDR3 sequence: CASRKDRGRVTEAFF. Here the CDR3 DNA reads TGTGCCAGCAGGAAGGACAGGGGGCGCGTCACTGAAGCTTTCTTT.

The chain recombines TRBV6-4 with TRBJ1-2; D is undetermined. The CDR3 spans 15 residues. The V gene lost 0 bases and the J gene lost 4 bases, with 12 bases spanning the gap. Germline V gives CDR1 MRHNA, CDR2 SNTAGT. CDR3 residues: CASSDSGEYSYGYTF. CDR3 nucleotides: TGTGCCAGCAGTGACTCTGGGGAGTATAGCTATGGCTACACCTTC.

This CDR3 reads CASSLAPGLGEQFF. CDR3 nucleotides: TGTGCCAGCAGCTTAGCGCCAGGGCTCGGTGAGCAGTTCTTC. The V and J genes are TRBV11-2 and TRBJ2-1; tentative D call: TRBD1 (5 bases). The V end lost 1 base, the J end lost 9 bases, and 13 bases lay between the germline ends. The germline CDR1 and CDR2 sequences are SGHAT and FQNNGV. CDR3 length: 14 amino acids.

The chain is built from TRBV15 and TRBJ2-3; no clear D gene. V was trimmed by 0 bases and J by 0 bases, leaving 7 bases between them. In germline, CDR1 is LNHNV, CDR2 YYDKDF (reference sequence). This CDR3 region has 15 residues. The CDR3 sequence is CATSRDLASTDTQYF. In DNA, the CDR3 is TGTGCCACCAGCAGAGATCTGGCTAGCACAGATACGCAGTATTTT.

The CDR3 reads CASSNPPEQFF. The CDR3 DNA reads TGTGCCAGCAGCAACCCTCCTGAGCAGTTCTTC. This sequence joins TRBV21-1 and TRBJ2-1; the table calls TRBD2, which could not be checked here. TRBV21-1 is termed a pseudogene. The CDR3 loop spans 11 amino acids.

This clone was detected once. The rearrangement uses TRBV6-5 and TRBJ2-7; D not resolved. The CDR3 runs 14 residues. V shed 6 bases and J shed 4 bases, with 16 bases lying between them. CDR1 and CDR2 (germline): MNHEY, SVGAGI. CDR3 in amino acids: CASSPNGPPYEQYV. The CDR3 DNA reads as TGTGCCAGCAGCCCAAATGGCCCCCCGTACGAGCAGTACGTC.

The rearrangement links TRBV6-6 to TRBJ2-3; 7 nucleotides match TRBD1. V was pared by 5 bases and J by 2 bases, with 7 bases of the junction left unmatched. This CDR3 spans 15 amino acids. CDR1 and CDR2 from the germline V gene are MNHNY and SVGAGI (reference sequence). The CDR3 coding sequence is TGTGCCAGCAGTCAGGACAGGATCTCCACAGATACGCAGTATTTT. This sequence encodes CASSQDRISTDTQYF.

In nucleotides, the CDR3 is TGTGCCAGCAGCCCTCACCCGGGGACCGGGGAGCTGTTTTTT. Its translation: CASSPHPGTGELFF. The chain joins TRBV7-3 to TRBJ2-2; tentatively, D is TRBD2 (5 bases). Germline loops: CDR1 SGHTA, CDR2 FQGTGA. The CDR3 spans 14 residues. The ends were cut back, 5 bases at V and 5 bases at J, with 12 bases in the middle.

This clone was recorded only once. In nucleotides, the CDR3 is TGTGCCACCCGACCAGGGGGCGCGGTCGATGAGCAGTTCTTC. Translation: CATRPGGAVDEQFF. The chain links TRBV28 to TRBJ2-1; 8 bases fit TRBD1. CDR3 length equals 14 residues. The germline V gene has CDR1 MDHEN and CDR2 SYDVKM. The V and J ends lost 10 bases and 8 bases, in that order; junction bases with no gene match: 13.

In its sample, this clone was seen once. The CDR3 DNA is TGTGCCAGCAGCCAAGACAGTAGCAATCAGCCCCAGCATTTT. It specifies CASSQDSSNQPQHF. V and J are TRBV3-1 (or the pseudogene TRBV3-2) and TRBJ1-5; D is unclear. Trimming pared 0 bases from V and 0 bases from J, leaving 3 bases between. There are 14 residues in the CDR3. Germline lookup yields CDR1 LGHDT and CDR2 YNNKEL (reference sequence).

This chain joins TRBV3-1 (or the pseudogene TRBV3-2) and TRBJ2-3; 11 positions match TRBD1. This CDR3 comprises 15 residues. In germline, CDR1 is LGHDT, CDR2 YNNKEL (reference sequence). The V segment lost 4 bases and the J segment 3 bases; nucleotides outside the gene matches: 3. Written as DNA, the CDR3 is TGTGCCAGCAGCCCCCGGGACAGGGGGACAGATACGCAGTATTTT. Amino acids: CASSPRDRGTDTQYF.

The chain joins TRBV7-8 to TRBJ2-7; tentatively, D is TRBD2 (5 bases). V shed 3 bases and J shed 7 bases, with 10 bases lying between them. CDR1 is SGHVS and CDR2 is FQNEAQ in the germline V gene. The CDR3 totals 12 residues. The chain's CDR3 is CASSFSVGEQYV. DNA for the CDR3: TGTGCCAGCAGCTTTAGCGTGGGGGAGCAGTACGTC.